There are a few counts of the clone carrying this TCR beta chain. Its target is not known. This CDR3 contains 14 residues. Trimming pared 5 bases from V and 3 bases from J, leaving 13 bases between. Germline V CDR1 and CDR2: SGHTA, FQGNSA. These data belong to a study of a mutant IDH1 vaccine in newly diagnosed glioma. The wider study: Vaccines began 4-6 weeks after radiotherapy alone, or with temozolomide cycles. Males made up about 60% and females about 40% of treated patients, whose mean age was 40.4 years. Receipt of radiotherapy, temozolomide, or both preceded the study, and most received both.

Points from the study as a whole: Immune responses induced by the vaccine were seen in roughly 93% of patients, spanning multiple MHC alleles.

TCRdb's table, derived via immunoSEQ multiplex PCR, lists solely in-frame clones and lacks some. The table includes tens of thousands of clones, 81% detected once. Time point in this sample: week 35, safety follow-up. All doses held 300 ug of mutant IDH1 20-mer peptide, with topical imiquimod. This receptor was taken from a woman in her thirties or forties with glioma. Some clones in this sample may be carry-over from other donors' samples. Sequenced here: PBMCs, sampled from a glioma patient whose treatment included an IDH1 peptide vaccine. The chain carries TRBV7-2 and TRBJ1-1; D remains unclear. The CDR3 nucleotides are TGTGCCAGCAGCGTGGACCCGGAGGACACTGAAGCTTTCTTT. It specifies CASSVDPEDTEAFF. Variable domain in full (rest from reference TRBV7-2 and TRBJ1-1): GAGVSQSPSNKVTEKGKDVELRCDPISGHTALYWYRQSLGQGLEFLIYFQGNSAPDKSGLPSDRFSAERTGGSVSTLTIQRTQQEDSAVYLCASSVDPEDTEAFFGQGTRLTVV.